This T cell receptor (beta chain) comes out of a study of cytomegalovirus exposure and HLA in healthy donors. General study results and limits: Donors were assumed by presence/absence analyses to have roughly uniform sequencing depth.

To note about this clone: Antigen: not known.

The PCR employed 60 Vbeta primers together with 13 Jbeta primers. Profiled with immunoSEQ multiplex PCR; TCRdb holds only in-frame clones, not every one. The data hold 100,000 to 150,000 clones, with just under 75% observed a single time. Germline values: CDR1 KGHSH, CDR2 LQKENI. Trimming removed 1 base at V and 4 bases at J, with 16 bases between. There are 16 residues in the CDR3. The V and J genes are TRBV18 and TRBJ2-5; D call uncertain. Sequenced: PBMCs. The clonotype originates from a man aged 35-49 years in good health and CMV-seropositive. In DNA form, the CDR3 reads TGTGCCAGCTCACCACGGTTCGGTACCCCGGGAGAGACCCAGTACTTC. Protein sequence: CASSPRFGTPGETQYF.